The source of this TCR beta chain is a study of Ad26.COV2.S vaccination and SARS-CoV-2 variants. Whole-study context: In the study, Ad26.COV2.S was injected intramuscularly once, or twice 56 days apart. Study-level results: Reportedly, after vaccination the spike-specific CD8+ and CD4+ T cell responses displayed substantial breadth.

Treatment noted: 15 to 20 received Ad26.COV2.S at low or high dose, single or two shots; five or six received placebo; per-sample allocation not given. Sampling was done on day 63 after the first vaccine or placebo injection. In Boston, the donor was an adult between 18-55 years of age. This vaccine is an Ad26 vector that expresses the Wuhan-strain SARS-CoV-2 spike. The data were produced by immunoSEQ multiplex PCR, yet TCRdb's version contains in-frame clones alone and is incomplete. The sample lists 300,000 to 400,000 clones; approximately 86% were seen once. The CDR3 length is 11 residues. Trimming left V 4 bases short and J 10 bases short, with 11 bases between. Per the germline V gene, CDR1 is MNHEY and CDR2 is SVGEGT. Of note for this clone: Its specificity is unknown.

This TCR was recovered from a person between 18 and 65 years old who received the Ad26.COV2.S COVID-19 vaccine or a placebo. The chain carries TRBV6-2 or TRBV6-3 and TRBJ2-7; D is undetermined. The specimen was peripheral blood, collected in a trial of Ad26.COV2.S vaccine versus placebo. CDR3 coding DNA: TGTGCCAGCAGTTCATTAGGAACCCAGTACTTC. This codes for CASSSLGTQYF.